This entry features one T cell receptor (beta chain) sequence. What it binds is unknown. Only in-frame clones appear in the TCRdb table, and some are missing; sequencing was by immunoSEQ multiplex PCR. The table lists 9,000 to 13,000 clones, approximately 74% of them singletons. The entry originates in a study of chemoradiotherapy in HPV16-positive cancers. General study findings and limits: Candidate HPV-specific clones and E7-related TCR motifs grew in tumor during treatment.

The TCR was taken from a human donor with HPV-associated anogenital cancer. Sample collection occurred from a patient who underwent chemoradiotherapy.

CDR3 region: CASRKPGGTNTEAFF. The CDR3, as DNA: TGTGCCAGCAGAAAACCAGGGGGAACGAACACTGAAGCTTTCTTT. The chain couples TRBV6-5 to TRBJ1-1; TRBD1 aligns across 7 bases. This CDR3 spans 15 amino acids. Germline lookup yields CDR1 MNHEY and CDR2 SVGAGI. J lost 1 base, V lost 6 bases, and 8 bases had no gene match.